This T cell receptor beta chain was identified during a study of CD8 T cells in ankylosing spondylitis. Overall study findings and caveats: Blood from ankylosing spondylitis patients appeared to carry a characteristic eight-variant TCR beta motif. Reports of some motif variants in reactive arthritis synovial fluid and blood predate this one. Matched ankylosing spondylitis synovial fluid reportedly contained a significantly enriched population of disease-linked clones.

This CDR3 is 15 amino acids long. V was trimmed by 0 bases and J by 8 bases, leaving 14 bases between them. Germline loops: CDR1 MGHRA, CDR2 YSYEKL. A quantitative 5'-RACE method, one with molecular barcodes, was used to make TCR beta libraries. MiXCR, run by TCRdb on the 5' RACE reads, gives a single entry per CDR3 protein. The sample lists almost 400,000 distinct CDR3 sequences, approximately 20% occurring once. About this clonotype itself: The target antigen is unknown.

The receptor's source is a male donor with ankylosing spondylitis. The V gene is TRBV4-1, the J gene TRBJ2-4; D is possibly TRBD2 (6 bases). Sequencing used blood, either unsorted or a sorted T cell fraction (not recorded which). CDR3 sequence: CASSQEGTGYDIQYF. CDR3 in DNA: TGCGCCAGCAGCCAAGAAGGGACTGGGTATGACATTCAGTACTTC.